Ten or more counts support the clone carrying this T cell receptor (beta chain). This entry comes from a study of regulatory T cells in long-lasting Graves disease. The V and J ends lost 2 bases and 8 bases respectively, with 12 bases between them. CDR3 length: 14 residues. Germline CDR1 MDHEN, CDR2 SYDVKM. Arm-PCR of CDR3 regions and iRepertoire HTBI primers were used to build TCR beta libraries. Each CDR3 protein is one row after TCRdb ran MiXCR on the multiplex PCR reads. The sample lists 300,000 to 400,000 distinct CDR3 sequences; around 17% were seen once. Time point: newly diagnosed GD, antithyroid drugs for less than 3 months. PBMC-extracted RNA yielded the TCR library. The same sample was also used in a study of T cells in Graves' hyperthyroidism and ophthalmopathy.

The sequencing used peripheral blood mononuclear cells (PBMCs), collected at new diagnosis, from a patient treated with antithyroid drugs. The chain is built from TRBV28 and TRBJ2-2, with unresolved D. This TCR derives from a man aged 40-55 years with Graves disease. Here the CDR3 DNA reads TGTGCCAGCAGTTTAGACCGATTCGCGGGGGAGCTGTTTTTT. Translation: CASSLDRFAGELFF.